Below, one TCR beta chain is given with its context. This sample was taken from a study of blood T cell repertoires in COVID-19. Libraries were prepared by immunoSEQ multiplex PCR; TCRdb keeps only in-frame clonotypes and omits some of them. This table holds around 280,000 clones, roughly 85% found once. Allocation to cohorts depended on clinical history reported by the participants. The germline V gene has CDR1 KGHSH and CDR2 LQKENI. This CDR3 is 12 amino acids long. Trimming cost V 2 bases and J 7 bases, with 6 bases left between them. Sequences were obtained from PBMCs or T cells enriched from blood (not recorded which). The J gene is TRBJ1-5, the V gene TRBV18, with D unresolved. The TCR comes from a woman in her forties who had recovered from COVID-19. The CDR3 DNA follows: TGTGCCAGCTCACCAGGTGGCCAGCCCCAGCATTTT. Translating it yields CASSPGGQPQHF.